Listed below are T cell receptor beta chains from one sample, sequenced in a study of radiation and T cells in renal cell carcinoma. Profiling relied on immunoSEQ multiplex PCR, and the TCRdb table lists in-frame clones only, not all of them. The table shows around 180,000 clones, with around 90% occurring only once. The sequencing here drew on blood, taken from a patient whose treatment included radiotherapy and nephrectomy. These receptors were taken from a woman between 50 and 59 years old with renal cell carcinoma. Both conserved end residues are part of each CDR3. The D gene is left open where the match is weak. Clone size is stated in some rows and not others, as once, few, many or a class when expanded.

j_gene,abundance,len,v_gene,d_gene,CDR3nt,CDR3aa
TRBJ2-6,.,14,TRBV29-1,TRBD2,TGCAGCGTCGCGGGGGTGAGCGGGGCCAACGTCCTGACTTTC,CSVAGVSGANVLTF
TRBJ2-2,few,16,TRBV9,TRBD1,TGTGCCAGCAGCGTAACCGCAGGGGGGAACACCGGGGAGCTGTTTTTT,CASSVTAGGNTGELFF
TRBJ2-2,once,16,TRBV6-5,.,TGTGCCAGCAGTTACCCAAGCCAGGCAGGAACCGGGGAGCTGTTTTTT,CASSYPSQAGTGELFF
TRBJ2-3,.,15,TRBV7-3,.,TGTGCCAGCAGCTTAATGGTCGGCGGGACAGATACGCAGTATTTT,CASSLMVGGTDTQYF
TRBJ2-5,.,15,TRBV7-6,TRBD2,TGTGCCAGCAGCTTAACTAGCGGGGAATGGGGGACCCAGTACTTC,CASSLTSGEWGTQYF
TRBJ2-6,.,15,TRBV19,.,TGTGCCAGTAGTATAAGGAGCTCTGGGGCCAACGTCCTGACTTTC,CASSIRSSGANVLTF
TRBJ1-6,few,15,TRBV7-2,TRBD1,TGTGCCAGCAGCTCAAACAGGGGTCCTAATTCACCCCTCCACTTT,CASSSNRGPNSPLHF
TRBJ2-1,.,14,TRBV5-1,.,TGCGCCAGCAGCTTGGGGCAGGCCGGAAATGAGCAGTTCTTC,CASSLGQAGNEQFF
TRBJ2-3,.,16,TRBV9,TRBD2,TGTGCCAGCGGAAAGGGAGCGGGGGTGCGCACAGATACGCAGTATTTT,CASGKGAGVRTDTQYF
TRBJ1-2,.,14,TRBV13,.,TGTGCCAGCAAGTTAAATGGGGGAGATGGTGGCTACACCTTC,CASKLNGGDGGYTF
TRBJ2-1,.,16,TRBV9,.,TGTGCCAGCAGCCCCGGATCCTTCGGGGCCTACAATGAGCAGTTCTTC,CASSPGSFGAYNEQFF
TRBJ1-2,.,15,TRBV11-2,.,TGTGCCAGCAGCTTAGGGGTGGGGGAAGACTATGGCTACACCTTC,CASSLGVGEDYGYTF
TRBJ1-2,.,15,TRBV5-1,.,TGCGCCAGCAGCTTGGACCAAAACGGGGACTATGGCTACACCTTC,CASSLDQNGDYGYTF
TRBJ2-2,.,16,TRBV5-1,.,TGCGCCAGCAGCCCATACGGGGTGATAAACACCGGGGAGCTGTTTTTT,CASSPYGVINTGELFF
TRBJ1-5,.,15,TRBV2,TRBD1,TGTGCCAGCAGTGAAGAGGGGGCGGCAAGTCAGCCCCAGCATTTT,CASSEEGAASQPQHF
TRBJ1-4,.,15,TRBV9,TRBD1,TGTGCCAGCAGCGTAGCGGGACAGGCTAATGAAAAACTGTTTTTT,CASSVAGQANEKLFF
TRBJ2-7,.,14,TRBV6-1,.,TGTGCCAGCAGTGAATATAGCAGCTCCTACGAGCAGTACTTC,CASSEYSSSYEQYF
TRBJ2-3,.,13,TRBV6-6,.,TGTGCCAGCAGTTACTTCCGCACAGATACGCAGTATTTT,CASSYFRTDTQYF
TRBJ2-7,.,14,TRBV11-1,.,TGTGCCAGCAGCCAGGCGGGGGCGAGGGACAAGCAGTACTTC,CASSQAGARDKQYF
TRBJ1-3,.,14,TRBV6-5,.,TGTGCCAGCAGTTACGGGGGGGCTGGAAACACCATATATTTT,CASSYGGAGNTIYF
TRBJ2-7,.,17,TRBV9,.,TGTGCCAGCAGCGTAGGAGTGCAAGGGCCCAGCTCCTACGAGCAGTACTTC,CASSVGVQGPSSYEQYF
TRBJ2-7,.,13,TRBV6-1,.,TGTGCCAGCAGCGACCGCCTCTCCTACGAGCAGTACTTC,CASSDRLSYEQYF
TRBJ1-4,.,15,TRBV19,TRBD1,TGTGCCAGTGCGGGACAGATCTCAACTAATGAAAAACTGTTTTTT,CASAGQISTNEKLFF